Listed here is a single T cell receptor (beta chain). This specimen belongs to a study of blood T cell repertoires in COVID-19. Study details: Nucleic acid was either cDNA or gDNA, and it came from T cells, B-cell-depleted T cells, or PBMCs.

In the original workflow: Reference gene primer amplification gave estimated nucleated cell counts. Sequencing used immunoSEQ multiplex PCR; TCRdb keeps in-frame clones, though not all of them. V and J calls and clone size are copied from that table; D and trimming were computed from the DNA. Found here are about 220,000 clones, roughly 84% of them singletons; the top ten hold less than 7%. This clonotype was obtained from a woman between 40 and 55 years old who had recovered from COVID-19. Sequencing used PBMCs or T cells enriched from blood (not recorded which).

The CDR3 region is CASSLVRTGGITDTQYF. For the CDR3, the DNA is TGTGCCAGCAGTTTAGTGAGGACGGGAGGCATCACAGATACGCAGTATTTT. V gene TRBV28 combines with J gene TRBJ2-3; 7 nucleotides agree with TRBD2. There are 17 residues in the CDR3. CDR1 is MDHEN, CDR2 SYDVKM, per germline. V shed 2 bases, J shed 2 bases, and the junction held 10 bases outside the gene matches.